The 17 T cell receptor beta chains below were found in one sample sequenced in a study of neurological immune-mediated disorders. TCRdb re-derived calls from the 5' RACE reads in MiXCR, one entry per CDR3 protein. In the table there are over 65,000 distinct CDR3 sequences, just over 2.5% of which are singletons. Sequenced sample: PBMCs. The receptors come from a woman under 40 with multiple sclerosis.

In this sample, this clonotype turned up many times. The V gene is TRBV7-2, the J gene TRBJ1-3, with D possibly being TRBD1 (5 bases). Germline-derived CDR1 and CDR2 are SGHTA and FQGNSA. The V end lost 1 base, the J end lost 3 bases, and 7 bases lay between the germline ends. The CDR3 sequence is 14 residues long. In DNA, the CDR3 is TGTGCCAGCAGCTTAGGGCAGGGTGGAAACACCATATATTTT. Translated: CASSLGQGGNTIYF.

This clonotype was seen ten or more times. The chain employs TRBV19 and TRBJ2-4; 7 nucleotides line up with TRBD1. The CDR3 sequence is 15 residues long. Per germline, CDR1 LNHDA and CDR2 SQIVND (reference sequence). V dropped 5 bases and J dropped 6; count of bases not matched to a gene: 10. CDR3: CASSWRQGALNIQYF. In DNA form, the CDR3 reads TGTGCCAGTAGTTGGAGACAGGGTGCATTAAACATTCAGTACTTC.

This clonotype was detected many times. This chain links TRBV5-1 with TRBJ2-3; 14 nucleotides align to TRBD2. The V and J ends lost 3 bases and 7 bases, in that order; junction bases with no gene match: 7. Germline CDR1 reads SGHRS; CDR2 reads YFSETQ. The CDR3 has 16 residues. Here the CDR3 DNA reads TGCGCCAGCAGCTCCGGGACTAGCGGGAGCGTAAATACGCAGTATTTT. Its translation: CASSSGTSGSVNTQYF. Variable domain in full (rest from reference TRBV5-1 and TRBJ2-3): KAGVTQTPRYLIKTRGQQVTLSCSPISGHRSVSWYQQTPGQGLQFLFEYFSETQRNKGNFPGRFSGRQFSNSRSEMNVSTLELGDSALYLCASSSGTSGSVNTQYFGPGTRLTVL.

This clonotype was detected many times. The chain employs TRBV12-3 or TRBV12-4 and TRBJ2-5; D remains ambiguous. CDR3 length: 13 residues. The V end was cut by 0 bases, the J end by 6 bases, with 8 bases between. CDR3 DNA: TGTGCCAGCAGTTTAGCGCAGGAAAAGACCCAGTACTTC. This translates into CASSLAQEKTQYF.

This clonotype showed up many times. The chain carries TRBV20-1 and TRBJ2-1; 9 nucleotides agree with TRBD2. The germline V gene encodes CDR1 DFQATT and CDR2 SNEGSKA (reference sequence). This CDR3 is built from 15 residues. V trimming: 0 bases; J trimming: 8 bases; junction bases outside the gene matches: 8. CDR3 amino acids: CSARDWTSDKDEQFF. The CDR3 nucleotides are TGCAGTGCTAGAGATTGGACTAGCGATAAGGATGAGCAGTTCTTC.

This clonotype was observed many times. The chain joins TRBV5-1 to TRBJ2-2, with TRBD1 matching over 9 bases. Germline CDR1 reads SGHRS; CDR2 reads YFSETQ. The J segment lost 2 bases and the V segment lost 7 bases, leaving 6 bases of the junction unmatched. This CDR3 has 15 amino acids. CDR3 nucleotides: TGCGCCAGCGCCCTGGACAGGGGAAACACCGGGGAGCTGTTTTTT. As protein: CASALDRGNTGELFF. The entire variable domain, with the rest obtained from reference TRBV5-1 and TRBJ2-2, is as follows: KAGVTQTPRYLIKTRGQQVTLSCSPISGHRSVSWYQQTPGQGLQFLFEYFSETQRNKGNFPGRFSGRQFSNSRSEMNVSTLELGDSALYLCASALDRGNTGELFFGEGSRLTVL.

In its sample, this clonotype was seen a few times. This chain joins TRBV20-1 and TRBJ2-7; the D gene is possibly TRBD2 (5 bases). V was pared by 0 bases and J by 1 base, with 7 bases between. Germline assignment: CDR1 DFQATT and CDR2 SNEGSKA (reference sequence). The CDR3 is 13 residues long. CDR3 sequence reads: CSAREAGSYEQYF. The CDR3 nucleotides are TGCAGTGCTAGAGAGGCGGGTTCCTACGAGCAGTACTTC.

This clonotype was counted ten times or more. V usage is TRBV20-1 and J usage is TRBJ1-6; the D gene is possibly TRBD1 (5 bases). CDR1 is DFQATT and CDR2 is SNEGSKA in the germline V gene (reference sequence). V was shortened by 3 bases and J by 0 bases, with 12 bases between the two germline ends. This CDR3 has 16 residues. CDR3 in DNA: TGCAGTGCTAGGTTGGGGGAAAGCTCCTATAATTCACCCCTCCACTTT. Residues: CSARLGESSYNSPLHF.

The table lists this clonotype with many counts. The chain combines TRBV12-3 or TRBV12-4 with TRBJ2-1; the match to TRBD2 covers 7 bases. The CDR3 runs to 14 residues. The V gene end was trimmed by 3 bases and the J gene end by 6 bases; junction bases not matched to a gene: 5. The CDR3 sequence: CASSFASGPNEQFF. CDR3 sequence (DNA): TGTGCCAGCAGTTTCGCTAGCGGACCCAATGAGCAGTTCTTC.

In its sample, this clonotype was seen many times. The chain has TRBV7-7 and TRBJ2-1; 10 nucleotides agree with TRBD2. J gave up 5 bases and V 5 bases, and 9 bases lay outside the gene matches. CDR1 is SSHAT, CDR2 FNYEAQ, per germline (reference sequence). CDR3 length: 16 residues. In nucleotides, the CDR3 is TGTGCCAGCAGCCTCACCGGGACTAGCGTTAACAATGAGCAGTTCTTC. Amino acid sequence: CASSLTGTSVNNEQFF.

This clonotype was picked up many times. V and J are TRBV20-1 and TRBJ1-1; D uncertain. The V gene lost 3 bases and the J gene lost 4 bases, with 18 bases spanning the gap. Germline CDR1 DFQATT, CDR2 SNEGSKA (reference sequence). This CDR3 region has 15 residues. The CDR3 here is CSASYPPRVGTEAFF. The CDR3 DNA follows: TGCAGTGCTAGCTACCCTCCTAGGGTGGGCACTGAAGCTTTCTTT.

The table lists this clonotype with many counts. The V gene is TRBV5-1, the J gene TRBJ1-5; no firm D call. V gave up 3 bases and J gave up 5 bases, with 15 bases separating them. This CDR3 has 15 amino acids. The germline V gene encodes CDR1 SGHRS and CDR2 YFSETQ. As DNA, the CDR3 is TGCGCCAGCAGCTGGTCAGCCGGTCCCGATCAGCCCCAGCATTTT. Translation gives CASSWSAGPDQPQHF.

In its sample, this clonotype was seen many times. V gene TRBV5-1 combines with J gene TRBJ2-2; D gene ambiguous. Germline V CDR1 and CDR2: SGHRS, YFSETQ. V lost 1 base to trimming and J lost 3 bases, with 10 bases between them. There are 15 residues in the CDR3. CDR3 sequence (DNA): TGCGCCAGCAGCTTGAATAGTCCAGACACCGGGGAGCTGTTTTTT. This gives the protein CASSLNSPDTGELFF.

There are many counts of this clonotype. The CDR3 DNA reads TGTGCCAGCTTTCCGGGCTCCTCCTACAATGAGCAGTTCTTC. Its translation is CASFPGSSYNEQFF. This chain connects TRBV12-3 or TRBV12-4 to TRBJ2-1; no clear D gene. Trimming stripped 8 bases from V and 0 bases from J, with 11 bases between. The CDR3 totals 14 residues.

This clonotype was found many times. V is TRBV5-1 and J is TRBJ2-3; 12 bases line up with TRBD2. The CDR3 consists of 18 residues. The germline gives CDR1 SGHRS, CDR2 YFSETQ. The V gene end was trimmed by 1 base and the J gene end by 1 base; junction bases not matched to a gene: 7. The CDR3 is CASSLLTSGSLRTDTQYF. The CDR3, as DNA: TGCGCCAGCAGCTTGTTGACTAGCGGGAGCCTCCGCACAGATACGCAGTATTTT.

This clonotype appeared many times. A junction end diverges from the germline sequence, so it may reflect a read error. J is TRBJ2-2 and V is TRBV7-7; no clear D. CDR1 SSHAT and CDR2 FNYEAQ come from the germline V gene (reference sequence). The length of the CDR3 is 18 residues. The CDR3, as DNA: TGTGCTAGCAGCTTAGTAATCGGGTCAAAACATAACACCGGGGAGCTGTTTTTT. Protein product: CASSLVIGSKHNTGELFF.

This clonotype was counted at least ten times. J is TRBJ2-7 and V is TRBV5-1, with D perhaps assigned TRBD1 or TRBD2 (6 bases each). Germline CDR1 is SGHRS and CDR2 is YFSETQ. V was shortened by 0 bases and J by 5 bases, with 12 bases between the two germline ends. The CDR3 length is 14 residues. The chain's CDR3 is CASSLGGATNEQYF. The CDR3 DNA sequence: TGCGCCAGCAGCTTGGGGGGGGCCACTAACGAGCAGTACTTC.